The 26 T cell receptor beta chains listed next were all sequenced from one sample in a study of blood T cells in healthy people across ages. Sample-barcoded 5' priming and a J-beta primer mix drove a second PCR of roughly 6 to 12 cycles. From the 5' RACE reads, TCRdb called clonotypes with MiXCR, one entry per CDR3 protein. The sample consists of 750,000 to 950,000 distinct CDR3 sequences, roughly 24% of them appearing once. These data were also filed under a second study, of T cells of mothers and their children.

The sequenced sample was blood. Every receptor here comes from a boy aged 5-17 years in good health.

The rearrangement links TRBV28 to TRBJ1-1, with D unresolved. Germline CDR1 reads MDHEN; CDR2 reads SYDVKM. CDR3 length: 13 residues. The V end was cut by 8 bases, the J end by 3 bases, with 13 bases between. CDR3 sequence (DNA): TGTGCCAGCCGCGGGGATCTCCACACTGAAGCTTTCTTT. It codes for CASRGDLHTEAFF.

The rearrangement uses TRBV20-1 and TRBJ2-5; 7 bases match TRBD2. CDR1 is DFQATT, CDR2 SNEGSKA, per germline (reference sequence). This CDR3 is built from 15 residues. J lost 2 bases, V lost 0 bases, and 6 bases had no gene match. The chain's CDR3 is CSARDRDYTQETQYF. Here the CDR3 DNA reads TGCAGTGCTAGAGATAGGGACTACACTCAAGAGACCCAGTACTTC.

The sample holds a few counts of this clonotype. The V call is TRBV7-2, the J call TRBJ1-1, with D perhaps matching TRBD1 (5 bases). The germline CDR1 and CDR2 sequences are SGHTA and FQGNSA. The CDR3 loop spans 14 amino acids. V lost 6 bases, J lost 3 bases, and 14 bases lay in between. The CDR3 DNA is TGTGCCAGCAGGGAATGGGACCGGGACACTGAAGCTTTCTTT. This gives the protein CASREWDRDTEAFF.

The chain employs TRBV29-1 and TRBJ1-2, with 7 positions matching TRBD1. CDR1 and CDR2 (germline): SQVTM, ANQGSEA. With V trimmed by 5 bases and J by 6 bases, 12 bases remained unmatched. This CDR3 is 14 amino acids long. The CDR3 protein is CSVTPGTAVDGYTF. CDR3 nucleotide sequence: TGCAGCGTTACCCCCGGGACAGCTGTCGATGGCTACACCTTC.

In its sample, this clonotype was seen a few times. The CDR3 DNA reads TGTGCCAGCAGCTTAATCCGGGGCGATCAGCCCCAGCATTTT. Residues: CASSLIRGDQPQHF. This rearrangement joins TRBV7-3 to TRBJ1-5; a possible D gene is TRBD1 (5 bases). Germline V gives CDR1 SGHTA, CDR2 FQGTGA. Trimming left V 1 base short and J 5 bases short, with 9 bases between. The CDR3 loop spans 14 amino acids.

V is TRBV12-3 or TRBV12-4 and J is TRBJ2-1; no clear D. V was cut by 6 bases and J by 0 bases, with 12 bases left in between. CDR3 length: 15 amino acids. CDR3 sequence reads: CASREQQSSYNEQFF. For the CDR3, the DNA is TGTGCCAGCAGGGAACAGCAGAGCTCCTACAATGAGCAGTTCTTC.

This rearrangement joins TRBV25-1 to TRBJ2-3; the D is unclear. The V gene's germline CDR1 is MGHDK and CDR2 SYGVNS. The germline V and J ends were trimmed by 3 bases and 4 bases, with 5 bases remaining between them. This CDR3 contains 12 residues. CDR3 in amino acids: CASSEMADTQYF. CDR3 coding DNA: TGTGCCAGCAGTGAGATGGCAGATACGCAGTATTTT.

The V gene is TRBV10-3, the J gene TRBJ1-1; maybe TRBD1 (5 bases). V was cut by 4 bases and J by 3 bases, with 9 bases left in between. The germline V gene encodes CDR1 ENHRY and CDR2 SYGVKD. CDR3 size: 13 residues. CDR3 amino acids: CAISGPGHTEAFF. The CDR3 DNA is TGTGCCATCAGTGGGCCAGGGCACACTGAAGCTTTCTTT.

The chain links TRBV10-3 to TRBJ1-1; D might be TRBD1 (5 bases). Trimming shortened V by 0 bases and J by 0 bases, and 8 bases separated the two germline ends. Germline values: CDR1 ENHRY, CDR2 SYGVKD. CDR3 size: 15 residues. The DNA of the CDR3 is TGTGCCATCAGTGAGTCTTCAGGGATGAACACTGAAGCTTTCTTT. This codes for CAISESSGMNTEAFF.

This clonotype was observed a few times. The V and J genes are TRBV12-3 or TRBV12-4 and TRBJ2-5; 7 nucleotides align to TRBD2. The CDR3 contains 15 residues. The J segment lost 5 bases and the V segment lost 5 bases, leaving 11 bases of the junction unmatched. The CDR3 region is CASSGGSGLGETQYF. CDR3 DNA sequence: TGTGCCAGCAGTGGCGGGAGCGGCTTAGGGGAGACCCAGTACTTC.

This clonotype was counted a single time. This rearrangement joins TRBV28 to TRBJ2-7, with a weak D call TRBD1 (5 bases). Deletions cut 2 bases from V and 3 bases from J, with 14 bases between. In germline, CDR1 is MDHEN, CDR2 SYDVKM. The length of the CDR3 is 15 residues. CDR3 sequence reads: CASSLEWGLVYEQYF. In nucleotides, the CDR3 is TGTGCCAGCAGTTTAGAGTGGGGCCTAGTCTACGAGCAGTACTTC.

V gene TRBV20-1 combines with J gene TRBJ2-2; D might be TRBD2 (5 bases). Per germline, CDR1 DFQATT and CDR2 SNEGSKA (reference sequence). Trimming took 1 base from V and 3 from J, leaving 9 bases between them. The CDR3 has 14 residues. Written as DNA, the CDR3 is TGCAGTGCTAGAGCGGGGATTGACACCGGGGAGCTGTTTTTT. This encodes CSARAGIDTGELFF.

There are a few counts of this clonotype. The rearrangement joins TRBV4-1 to TRBJ1-4, with D hard to call. The CDR3 totals 16 residues. The ends were cut back, 2 bases at V and 5 bases at J, with 15 bases in the middle. The germline CDR1 and CDR2 sequences are MGHRA and YSYEKL. CDR3 bases: TGCGCCAGCAGCCAACGCGGCGGACTGGGGAATGAAAAACTGTTTTTT. Translation gives CASSQRGGLGNEKLFF.

The rearrangement links TRBV29-1 to TRBJ2-5; D possibly matches TRBD1 or TRBD2 (5 bases each). The J call may be incorrect, as the DNA end agrees better with TRBJ2-7. Looked up from germline, CDR1 is SQVTM and CDR2 is ANQGSEA. The CDR3 covers 13 residues. The CDR3 loop reads CSAIRDGTYEQYF. DNA for the CDR3: TGCAGCGCCATCCGGGACGGGACCTACGAGCAGTACTTC.

This clonotype was observed a handful of times. The rearrangement uses TRBV6-5 and TRBJ2-1; no reliable D call. The CDR3 is 11 amino acids. The germline CDR1 and CDR2 sequences are MNHEY and SVGAGI. V lost 6 bases, J lost 9 bases, and 9 bases lay in between. The DNA of the CDR3 is TGTGCCAGCAGACGCGACCGTGAGCAGTTCTTC. It yields the protein CASRRDREQFF.

The table lists this clonotype with a few counts. This chain connects TRBV28 to TRBJ1-1; D may be TRBD1 (5 bases). The CDR3 is 14 amino acids. Deletions cut 5 bases from V and 10 bases from J, with 20 bases between. CDR1 MDHEN and CDR2 SYDVKM come from the germline V gene. For the CDR3, the DNA is TGTGCCAGCAGTCAAGCGCCGGGGCTTCGTAGAGCTTTCTTT. This codes for CASSQAPGLRRAFF.

This clonotype appeared a few times. The chain recombines TRBV25-1 with TRBJ2-7, with unresolved D. V lost 6 bases and J lost 3, with 9 bases in between. The CDR3 sequence is 12 residues long. Germline values: CDR1 MGHDK, CDR2 SYGVNS. The CDR3 protein is CASRGYSYEQYF. CDR3 nucleotide sequence: TGTGCCAGCAGGGGCTACAGCTACGAGCAGTACTTC.

This chain links TRBV19 with TRBJ1-2; D is undetermined. The CDR3 covers 13 residues. The germline gives CDR1 LNHDA, CDR2 SQIVND (reference sequence). V lost 7 bases to trimming and J lost 3 bases, with 12 bases between them. Here the CDR3 reads CASMGRADYGYTF. The CDR3 DNA reads as TGTGCCAGTATGGGCCGGGCCGACTATGGCTACACCTTC.

This chain links TRBV6-5 with TRBJ2-5, with D hard to call. The DNA end lines up better with TRBJ2-1; the J call may be wrong. Germline lookup yields CDR1 MNHEY and CDR2 SVGAGI. This CDR3 contains 16 residues. The CDR3 region is CASSSHFGDAYNEQFF. Written as DNA, the CDR3 is TGTGCCAGCAGTTCCCACTTTGGGGATGCGTACAATGAGCAGTTCTTC.

This chain uses TRBV3-1 with TRBJ2-5; 13 nucleotides line up with TRBD2. The CDR3 has 17 amino acids. Trimming at V came to 1 base and at J to 1 base, leaving 3 bases not matched to a gene. From germline, CDR1 is LGHDT and CDR2 YNNKEL (reference sequence). The CDR3 nucleotides are TGTGCCAGCAGCCAAGGACTAGCGGGGGGCCTCCAAGAGACCCAGTACTTC. This sequence encodes CASSQGLAGGLQETQYF.

This chain joins TRBV7-9 and TRBJ1-2, with D tentatively TRBD1 (6 bases). Germline V gene sequence: CDR1 SEHNR, CDR2 FQNEAQ (reference sequence). The CDR3 loop spans 14 amino acids. Trimming removed 1 base from V and 4 bases from J, with 10 bases in between. The CDR3 is CASSLGQASYGYTF. CDR3 nucleotides: TGTGCCAGCAGCTTAGGACAGGCCTCCTATGGCTACACCTTC.

This clonotype has more than one count but fewer than ten. The V and J genes are TRBV28 and TRBJ1-4; D is ambiguous. With 0 bases removed from V and 4 bases from J, the gap between germline ends came to 6 bases. CDR1 and CDR2 (germline): MDHEN, SYDVKM. The CDR3 loop spans 14 amino acids. CDR3 region: CASSLWDFNEKLFF. The DNA of the CDR3 is TGTGCCAGCAGTTTATGGGATTTTAATGAAAAACTGTTTTTT.

As concerns this clonotype: Germline is not matched at one junction end, which may reflect a read error. The chain carries TRBV7-3 and TRBJ2-5; D is perhaps TRBD2 (5 bases). CDR1 and CDR2 from the germline V gene are SGHTA and FQGTGA. The CDR3 is made up of 15 amino acids. In DNA form, the CDR3 reads TGTGCCAGCAGCCTAACGGGAATAACTCAAGAGACCCAGTACTTC. This gives the protein CASSLTGITQETQYF.

This chain connects TRBV6-6 to TRBJ1-1; D unclear. Trimming took off 7 bases at V and 0 bases at J, with 12 bases between the two ends. This CDR3 spans 14 amino acids. CDR1 and CDR2 from the germline V gene are MNHNY and SVGAGI (reference sequence). The CDR3 loop reads CASMVGSMNTEAFF. The CDR3 nucleotides are TGTGCCAGCATGGTAGGAAGCATGAACACTGAAGCTTTCTTT.

As for this clonotype: The junction and the germline gene differ at one end; a read error may be behind it. The J gene is TRBJ2-7, the V gene TRBV6-5; TRBD2 is a possible D gene (7 bases). CDR1 is MNHEY, CDR2 SVGAGI, per germline. The CDR3 is made up of 13 amino acids. Written as DNA, the CDR3 is TGTGCCAGCAAAAGGGGGGGCAGCCCCGAGCAGTCCTTC. It codes for CASKRGGSPEQSF.

The chain carries TRBV24-1 and TRBJ2-3, with TRBD1 matching over 8 bases. Germline-derived CDR1 and CDR2 are KGHDR and SFDVKD. This CDR3 is 13 amino acids long. The ends lost 8 bases at V and 5 bases at J; junction bases unmatched: 5. CDR3 DNA sequence: TGTGCCACCATGGCAGGGGGCAGAGATACGCAGTATTTT. The encoded protein is CATMAGGRDTQYF.